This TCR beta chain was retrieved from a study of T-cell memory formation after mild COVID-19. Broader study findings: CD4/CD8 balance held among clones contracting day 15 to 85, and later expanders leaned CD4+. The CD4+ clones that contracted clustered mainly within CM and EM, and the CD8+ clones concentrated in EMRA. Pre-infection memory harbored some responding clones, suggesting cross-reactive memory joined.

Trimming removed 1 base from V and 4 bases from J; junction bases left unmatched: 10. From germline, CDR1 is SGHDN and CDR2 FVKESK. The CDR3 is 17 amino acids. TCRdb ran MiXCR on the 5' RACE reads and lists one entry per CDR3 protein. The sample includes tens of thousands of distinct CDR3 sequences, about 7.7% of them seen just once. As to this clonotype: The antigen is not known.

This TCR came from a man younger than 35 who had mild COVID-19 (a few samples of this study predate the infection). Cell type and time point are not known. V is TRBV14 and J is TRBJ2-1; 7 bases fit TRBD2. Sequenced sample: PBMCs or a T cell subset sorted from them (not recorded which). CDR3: CASSQVDRRGRYNEQFF. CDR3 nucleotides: TGTGCCAGCAGCCAAGTTGATAGGCGGGGGAGGTACAATGAGCAGTTCTTC.